The rows below give T cell receptor beta chains drawn from one sample of a study of T-cell memory formation after mild COVID-19. TCRdb analysed the 5' RACE reads with MiXCR anew, one entry per CDR3 protein. The table shows 100,000 to 150,000 distinct CDR3 sequences, with about 6% occurring only once. The sequencing input was PBMCs or a T cell subset sorted from them (not recorded which). These receptors came from an adult woman who had mild COVID-19 (a few samples of this study predate the infection). Cell type and time point are not known. CDR3s include the opening cysteine and the closing phenylalanine or tryptophan. A D gene is named only where the DNA matches it firmly. Only some rows state a clone size, as once, few, many or a class for expanded clones.

TRBV7-3	many	-	TRBJ2-6	TGTGCCAGCAGCTCAAGCGGTCTCTCCCTCTACTCTGGGGCCAACGTCCTGACTTTC	CASSSSGLSLYSGANVLTF
TRBV3-1	-	-	TRBJ1-2	TGTGCCAGCAGCCAAAATGGGGGAGCCTATGGCTACACCTTC	CASSQNGGAYGYTF
TRBV5-1	many	-	TRBJ2-5	TGCGCCAGCCGATCCGCACCGGGGGGCAGAGAGACCCAGTACTTC	CASRSAPGGRETQYF
TRBV4-1	few	TRBD2	TRBJ2-3	TGCGCCAGCAGCCACAGCGGGGGGGCGGTAACAGATACGCAGTATTTT	CASSHSGGAVTDTQYF
TRBV11-2	few	-	TRBJ2-4	TGTGCCAGCAGCTTGGAGAGCAAAAACATTCAGTACTTC	CASSLESKNIQYF
TRBV20-1	few	TRBD2	TRBJ2-5	TGCAGTGCTAGAGTTTCAAGAGCGGGGAACCAAGAGACCCAGTACTTC	CSARVSRAGNQETQYF
TRBV29-1	many	TRBD2	TRBJ2-1	TGCAGCGTTGCTTTCGGGGGAGGGTTCTCCTACAATGAGCAGTTCTTC	CSVAFGGGFSYNEQFF
TRBV5-6	few	-	TRBJ2-3	TGTGCCAGCAGCTGGGGGGTGGCAGATACGCAGTATTTT	CASSWGVADTQYF
TRBV5-1	-	TRBD1	TRBJ1-2	TGCGCCAGCACCGATTTAGACAGGGGGAACGATGGCTACACCTTC	CASTDLDRGNDGYTF
TRBV3-1	few	-	TRBJ1-3	TGTGCCAGCAGCCAAGATGCCCTAGTGGGCTCTGGAAACACCATATATTTT	CASSQDALVGSGNTIYF
TRBV5-6	-	-	TRBJ1-2	TGTGCCAGCAGCTTGGGAATAGGCGGGGGATCGGTCGGCTACACCTTC	CASSLGIGGGSVGYTF
TRBV7-2	few	-	TRBJ2-3	TGTGCCAGCACCAAACAGGGAGGGGATACGCAGTATTTT	CASTKQGGDTQYF
TRBV6-1	few	-	TRBJ1-1	TGTGCCAGCAGTGCCGCAGGGAACACTGAAGCTTTCTTT	CASSAAGNTEAFF
TRBV3-1	-	-	TRBJ2-5	TGTGCCAGCAGCCTGGGACCCCCTAGCCAGTACTTC	CASSLGPPSQYF
TRBV5-5	few	TRBD2	TRBJ2-7	TGTGCCAGCAGCAAGGGACTAGCGGGAGATTACGAGCAGTACTTC	CASSKGLAGDYEQYF
TRBV7-2	many	-	TRBJ2-2	TGTGCCAGCAGCTTAGCGCTAAACGGGGAGCTGTTTTTT	CASSLALNGELFF
TRBV9	many	TRBD1	TRBJ2-3	TGTGCCAGCAGCGTCGTACAGGGGGGACACACAGATACGCAGTATTTT	CASSVVQGGHTDTQYF
TRBV5-1	-	-	TRBJ2-1	TGCGCCAGCAGCTTAGGGGGGATGAGCTCCTACAATGAGCAGTTCTTC	CASSLGGMSSYNEQFF
TRBV12-3/TRBV12-4	many	TRBD2	TRBJ2-1	TGTGCCAGCAACTGGGGACTAGCGGGGTACAATGAGCAGTTCTTC	CASNWGLAGYNEQFF
TRBV5-1	many	-	TRBJ2-3	TGCGCCAGCAGCTTGGTTAAGTACACAGATACGCAGTATTTT	CASSLVKYTDTQYF
TRBV2	few	TRBD1	TRBJ1-1	TGTGCCAGCCTACCGGGACAGCCAATGAACACTGAAGCTTTCTTT	CASLPGQPMNTEAFF
TRBV12-3/TRBV12-4	few	TRBD1	TRBJ1-1	TGTGCCAGCAGGGGCACAGGGGGCACTGAAGCTTTCTTT	CASRGTGGTEAFF
TRBV5-1	-	TRBD1	TRBJ2-7	TGCGCCAGCAGCTCCCGGACAGGGGACGACGAGCAGTACTTC	CASSSRTGDDEQYF
TRBV4-1	few	TRBD1	TRBJ1-5	TGCGCCAGCAGCCAAGTGGCACAGGGGGAGAGACAGCCCCAGCATTTT	CASSQVAQGERQPQHF
TRBV3-1	-	-	TRBJ2-7	TGTGCCAGCAGCCATCACGGCTCTGCGGGAAACGAGCAGTACTTC	CASSHHGSAGNEQYF
TRBV12-3/TRBV12-4	many	-	TRBJ1-2	TGTGCCAGCAGTTTCGTCCAGGCAACCTATGGCTACACCTTC	CASSFVQATYGYTF
TRBV11-3	few	-	TRBJ2-5	TGTGCCAGCAGCCGAAAGACCTCTGGACAGCGAGAGACCCAGTACTTC	CASSRKTSGQRETQYF
TRBV5-1	many	-	TRBJ2-7	TGCGCCAGCAGCTCGAATCTCGGGTCCTACGAGCAGTACTTC	CASSSNLGSYEQYF
TRBV7-8	many	-	TRBJ1-2	TGTGCCACCCAAGCTTACGGGACTAACTATGGCTACACCTTC	CATQAYGTNYGYTF
TRBV12-3/TRBV12-4	many	-	TRBJ2-5	TGTGCCAGCAGTTTCCTAGGAGCCCCCGGAGAGACCCAGTACTTC	CASSFLGAPGETQYF
TRBV7-9	many	-	TRBJ1-2	TGTGCCAGCAGCACACAGACGTATGGCTACACCTTC	CASSTQTYGYTF
TRBV13	-	-	TRBJ2-5	TGTGCCAGCGCCCGGAGGGGCAGGGAGACCCAGTACTTC	CASARRGRETQYF
TRBV25-1	few	-	TRBJ2-1	TGTGCCAGCAGTGAGTCCCTTGGAGGGGCGAGATACAATGAGCAGTTCTTC	CASSESLGGARYNEQFF
TRBV6-1	few	-	TRBJ2-1	TGTGCCAGTGACAGGTCACCCCACAATGAGCAGTTCTTC	CASDRSPHNEQFF
TRBV19	few	-	TRBJ1-1	TGTGCCAGTAGTGCCTTCTCAGTGAACACTGAAGCTTTCTTT	CASSAFSVNTEAFF
TRBV6-5	-	-	TRBJ2-3	TGTGCCAGCAGTTACTCGGGGCGCCGTTTGAGGGGGGCAGATACGCAGTATTTT	CASSYSGRRLRGADTQYF
TRBV7-9	many	TRBD2	TRBJ2-1	TGTGCCAGCAGCCCAAGGACTAGCGTAAAGAATGAGCAGTTCTTC	CASSPRTSVKNEQFF
TRBV7-7	many	TRBD2	TRBJ2-1	TGTGCTAGCAGCTTAGCGGGCCGGACCAATGAGCAGTTCTTC	CASSLAGRTNEQFF
TRBV7-7	many	-	TRBJ2-7	TGTGCTAGCAGCTTAGGGGACGGGAATAGGTACGAGCAGTACTTC	CASSLGDGNRYEQYF
TRBV5-1	many	-	TRBJ2-5	TGCGCCAGCAGCTTGGGGCAGATGCAAGAGACCCAGTACTTC	CASSLGQMQETQYF
TRBV7-9	-	-	TRBJ2-2	TGTGCCAGCAGCTTTAGCGATACCGGGGAGCTGTTTTTT	CASSFSDTGELFF
TRBV6-6	many	-	TRBJ2-3	TGTGCCAGCCGGGGGGCGGCAGATACGCAGTATTTT	CASRGAADTQYF
TRBV5-5	-	TRBD1	TRBJ2-6	TGTGCCAGCAGCACACGGACAGGCGTCCCTGGGGCCAACGTCCTGACTTTC	CASSTRTGVPGANVLTF
TRBV5-1	-	-	TRBJ2-7	TGCGCCAGCAGCTCAAACCCGACAGGGACTACCTACGAGCAGTACTTC	CASSSNPTGTTYEQYF
TRBV11-2	few	-	TRBJ2-7	TGTGCCAGCAGCTTAGCACAGAACTACGAGCAGTACTTC	CASSLAQNYEQYF
TRBV5-1	few	-	TRBJ1-2	TGCGCCAGCAGCTTGGACACACTACCCTATGGCTACACCTTC	CASSLDTLPYGYTF
TRBV6-5	few	TRBD2	TRBJ2-3	TGTGCCAGCAGAACACGACTAGCTGGGTTTGCAGATACGCAGTATTTT	CASRTRLAGFADTQYF
TRBV5-1	few	TRBD2	TRBJ2-2	TGCGCCAGCGCCCTGGAGAGACTAGCGGGGGGAACCGGGGAGCTGTTTTTT	CASALERLAGGTGELFF